This T cell receptor (beta chain) is drawn from a study of radiotherapy plus CTLA-4 blockade in lung cancer. About the study: Objective response rate was around 20%; disease control rate, 25% to 35%.

Comments on this clone: Its specificity is unknown.

Libraries were prepared by immunoSEQ multiplex PCR; TCRdb keeps only in-frame clonotypes and omits some of them. The table lists tens of thousands of clones, roughly 77% of them singletons. Study results and caveats: Early blood T cell clone dynamics, with interferon-beta, were reported to best predict response. Clones derived from tumor TCRs expanded in blood after radiotherapy plus ipilimumab.

CDR3 size: 15 residues. Trimming took off 0 bases at V and 3 bases at J, with 11 bases between the two ends. The germline V gene has CDR1 SNHLY and CDR2 FYNNEI. Sequenced here: peripheral blood, sampled from a patient treated with radiotherapy plus ipilimumab. This TCR came from a human donor with non-small cell lung cancer who had a complete response to radiotherapy plus ipilimumab. The V gene is TRBV2, the J gene TRBJ1-2, with TRBD1 as a possible D gene (5 bases). The CDR3 is CASSEAQGHYYGYTF. The CDR3 region has the DNA TGTGCCAGCAGTGAAGCGCAGGGCCACTACTATGGCTACACCTTC.